This TCR beta chain was obtained from a study of blood T cell repertoires in COVID-19. The overall study: Specimens from acute and convalescent COVID-19 originated in the United States, Italy and Spain.

This CDR3 contains 16 residues. Germline trimming cut 3 bases from V and 5 bases from J; bases unmatched to any gene: 10. Germline CDR1 and CDR2: GTSNPN and SVGIG (reference sequence). The method was immunoSEQ multiplex PCR; TCRdb's version includes in-frame clones alone and lacks a portion of them. The sample gives about 120,000 clones, roughly nine tenths of which show up once; 7.7% is in the top ten. This clone was seen a handful of times. This chain connects TRBV30 to TRBJ2-2; 9 bases match TRBD2. The source is a human donor in a cohort sampled during active COVID-19. Sequenced material: peripheral blood. The CDR3 sequence is CAWSAERGGATGELFF. The CDR3 coding sequence is TGTGCCTGGAGCGCTGAGCGCGGGGGGGCAACCGGGGAGCTGTTTTTT.